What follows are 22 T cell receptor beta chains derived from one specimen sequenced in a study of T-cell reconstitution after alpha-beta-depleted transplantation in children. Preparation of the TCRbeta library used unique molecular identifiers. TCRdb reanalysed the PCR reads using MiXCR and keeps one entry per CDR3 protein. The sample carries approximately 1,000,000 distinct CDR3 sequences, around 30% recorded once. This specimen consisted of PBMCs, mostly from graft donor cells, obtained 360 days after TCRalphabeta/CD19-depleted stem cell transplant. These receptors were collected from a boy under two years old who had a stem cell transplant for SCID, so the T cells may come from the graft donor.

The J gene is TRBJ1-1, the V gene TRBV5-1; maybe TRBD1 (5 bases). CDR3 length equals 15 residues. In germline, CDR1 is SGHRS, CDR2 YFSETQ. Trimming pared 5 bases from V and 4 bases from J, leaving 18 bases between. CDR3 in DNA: TGCGCCAGCAGTGGGATGGGGGGAGTGGGCACTGAAGCTTTCTTT. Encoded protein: CASSGMGGVGTEAFF.

In DNA, the CDR3 is TGCGCCAGCAGCCAAGTTCTTACCACGGGACTAGCGGGGGGGCGCCAAGAGACCCAGTACTTC. Protein: CASSQVLTTGLAGGRQETQYF. This rearrangement joins TRBV4-1 to TRBJ2-5, with 16 nucleotides matching TRBD2. CDR1 is MGHRA and CDR2 is YSYEKL in the germline V gene. V lost 1 base, J lost 1 base, and 12 bases stayed unmatched. The CDR3 extends over 21 amino acids.

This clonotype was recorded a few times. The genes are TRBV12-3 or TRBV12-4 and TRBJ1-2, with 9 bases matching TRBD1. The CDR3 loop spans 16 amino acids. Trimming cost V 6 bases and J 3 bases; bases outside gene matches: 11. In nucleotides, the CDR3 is TGTGCCAGCAGCCTAACCGGGACAGGGCTTCACTATGGCTACACCTTC. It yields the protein CASSLTGTGLHYGYTF.

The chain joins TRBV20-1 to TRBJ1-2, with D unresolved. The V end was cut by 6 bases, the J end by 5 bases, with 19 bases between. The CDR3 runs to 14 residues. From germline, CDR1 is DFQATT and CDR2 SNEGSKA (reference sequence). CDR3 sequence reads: CSARSEWVRYGYTF. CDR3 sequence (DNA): TGCAGTGCCAGATCGGAGTGGGTCCGGTATGGCTACACCTTC.

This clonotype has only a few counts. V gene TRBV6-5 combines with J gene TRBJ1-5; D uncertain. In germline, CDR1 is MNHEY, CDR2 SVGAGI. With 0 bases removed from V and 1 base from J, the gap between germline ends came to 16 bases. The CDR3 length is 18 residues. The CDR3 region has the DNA TGTGCCAGCAGTTACTCGGCACAAAAGGACGTCAGCAATCAGCCCCAGCATTTT. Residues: CASSYSAQKDVSNQPQHF.

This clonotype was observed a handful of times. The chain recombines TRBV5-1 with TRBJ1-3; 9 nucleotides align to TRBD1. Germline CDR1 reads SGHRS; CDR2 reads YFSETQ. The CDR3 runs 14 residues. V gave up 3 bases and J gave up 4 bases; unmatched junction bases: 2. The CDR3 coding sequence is TGCGCCAGCAGCTGGGGGACAGGGGGAAACACCATATATTTT. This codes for CASSWGTGGNTIYF. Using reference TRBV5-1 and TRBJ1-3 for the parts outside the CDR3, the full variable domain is KAGVTQTPRYLIKTRGQQVTLSCSPISGHRSVSWYQQTPGQGLQFLFEYFSETQRNKGNFPGRFSGRQFSNSRSEMNVSTLELGDSALYLCASSWGTGGNTIYFGEGSWLTVV.

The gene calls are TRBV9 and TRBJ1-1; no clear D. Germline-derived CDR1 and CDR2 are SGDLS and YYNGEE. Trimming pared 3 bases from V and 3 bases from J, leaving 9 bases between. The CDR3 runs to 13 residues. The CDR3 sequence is CASSGALDTEAFF. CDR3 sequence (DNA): TGTGCCAGCAGCGGGGCGTTGGACACTGAAGCTTTCTTT.

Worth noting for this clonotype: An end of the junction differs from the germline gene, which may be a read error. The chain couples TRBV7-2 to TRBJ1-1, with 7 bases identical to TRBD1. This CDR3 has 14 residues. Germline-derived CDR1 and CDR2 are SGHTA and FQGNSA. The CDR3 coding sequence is TGTGCCACCAGCCAGGACAGGTGGAACACTGAAGCTTTCTTT. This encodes CATSQDRWNTEAFF.

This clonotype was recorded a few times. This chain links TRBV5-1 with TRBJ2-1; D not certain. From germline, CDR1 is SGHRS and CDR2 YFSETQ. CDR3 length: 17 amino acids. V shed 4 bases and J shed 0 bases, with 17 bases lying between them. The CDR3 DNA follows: TGCGCCAGCAGCATAGGGCCAGTCCAGAGCTCCTACAATGAGCAGTTCTTC. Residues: CASSIGPVQSSYNEQFF.

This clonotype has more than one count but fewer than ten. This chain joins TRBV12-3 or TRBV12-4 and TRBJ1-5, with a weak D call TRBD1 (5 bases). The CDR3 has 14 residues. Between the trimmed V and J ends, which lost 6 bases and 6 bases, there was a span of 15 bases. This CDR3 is CASSSAGRGQPQHF. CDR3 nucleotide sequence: TGTGCCAGCAGCTCAGCGGGGCGAGGTCAGCCCCAGCATTTT.

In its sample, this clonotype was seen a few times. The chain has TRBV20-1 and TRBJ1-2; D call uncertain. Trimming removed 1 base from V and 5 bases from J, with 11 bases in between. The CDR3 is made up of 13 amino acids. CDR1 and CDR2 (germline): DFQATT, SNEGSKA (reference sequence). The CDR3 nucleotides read TGCAGTGCTAGAGCGCGGGATGGGTATGGCTACACCTTC. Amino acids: CSARARDGYGYTF.

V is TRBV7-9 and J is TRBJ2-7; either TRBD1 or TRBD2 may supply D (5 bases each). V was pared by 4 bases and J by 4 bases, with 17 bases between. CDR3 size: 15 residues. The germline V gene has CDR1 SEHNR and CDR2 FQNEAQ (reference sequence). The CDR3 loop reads CASSSQTLGPYEQYF. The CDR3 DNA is TGTGCCAGCAGCTCGCAGACCTTGGGACCTTACGAGCAGTACTTC.

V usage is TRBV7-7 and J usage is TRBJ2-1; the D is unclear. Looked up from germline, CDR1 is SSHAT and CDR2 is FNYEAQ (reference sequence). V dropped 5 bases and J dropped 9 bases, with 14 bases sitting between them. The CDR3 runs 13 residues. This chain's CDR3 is CASSHGGIGEQFF. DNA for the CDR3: TGTGCCAGCAGCCACGGTGGCATTGGTGAGCAGTTCTTC.

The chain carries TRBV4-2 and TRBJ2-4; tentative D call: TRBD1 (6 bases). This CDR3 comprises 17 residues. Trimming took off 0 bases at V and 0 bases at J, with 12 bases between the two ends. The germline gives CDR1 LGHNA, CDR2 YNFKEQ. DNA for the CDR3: TGTGCCAGCAGCCAAGAGGGACACCAACTAGCCAAAAACATTCAGTACTTC. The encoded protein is CASSQEGHQLAKNIQYF.

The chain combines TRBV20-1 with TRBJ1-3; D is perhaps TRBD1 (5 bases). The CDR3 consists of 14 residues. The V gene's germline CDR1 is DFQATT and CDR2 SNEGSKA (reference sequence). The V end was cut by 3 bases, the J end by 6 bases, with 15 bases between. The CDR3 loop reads CSARDPGRQNTIYF. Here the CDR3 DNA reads TGCAGTGCTAGGGATCCGGGACGGCAAAACACCATATATTTT.

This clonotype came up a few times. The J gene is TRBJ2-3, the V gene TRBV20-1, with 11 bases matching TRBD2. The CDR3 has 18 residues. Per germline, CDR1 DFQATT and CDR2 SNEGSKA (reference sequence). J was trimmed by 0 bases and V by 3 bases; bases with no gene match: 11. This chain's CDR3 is CSARRYAGTSGSTDTQYF. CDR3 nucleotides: TGCAGTGCTAGGAGATACGCCGGGACTAGCGGTAGCACAGATACGCAGTATTTT.

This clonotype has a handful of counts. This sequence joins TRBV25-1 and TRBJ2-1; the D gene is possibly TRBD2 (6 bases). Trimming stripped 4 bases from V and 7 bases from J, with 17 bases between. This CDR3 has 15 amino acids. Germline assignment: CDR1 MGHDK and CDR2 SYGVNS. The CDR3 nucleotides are TGTGCCAGCAGTGGGCCGGGACTCTTAATAAATGAGCAGTTCTTC. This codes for CASSGPGLLINEQFF.

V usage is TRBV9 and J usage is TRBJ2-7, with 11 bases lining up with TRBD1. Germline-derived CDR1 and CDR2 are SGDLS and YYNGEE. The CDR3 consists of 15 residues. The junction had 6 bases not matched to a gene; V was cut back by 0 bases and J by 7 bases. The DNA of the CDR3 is TGTGCCAGCAGCGTAGGTGGACAGGGGGCCGGAGAGCAGTACTTC. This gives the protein CASSVGGQGAGEQYF. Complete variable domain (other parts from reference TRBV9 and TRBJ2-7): DSGVTQTPKHLITATGQRVTLRCSPRSGDLSVYWYQQSLDQGLQFLIQYYNGEERAKGNILERFSAQQFPDLHSELNLSSLELGDSALYFCASSVGGQGAGEQYFGPGTRLTVT.

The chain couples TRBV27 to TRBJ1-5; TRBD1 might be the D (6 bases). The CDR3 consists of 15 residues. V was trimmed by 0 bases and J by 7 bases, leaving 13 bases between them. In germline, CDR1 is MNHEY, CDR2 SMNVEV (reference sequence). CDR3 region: CASSLSNRVIQPQHF. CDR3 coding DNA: TGTGCCAGCAGTTTATCGAACAGGGTCATACAGCCCCAGCATTTT.

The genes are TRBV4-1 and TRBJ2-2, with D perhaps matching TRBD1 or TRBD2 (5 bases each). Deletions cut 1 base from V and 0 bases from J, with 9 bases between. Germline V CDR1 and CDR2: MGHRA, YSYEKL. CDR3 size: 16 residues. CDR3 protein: CASSQVVGANTGELFF. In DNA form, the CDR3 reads TGCGCCAGCAGCCAAGTTGTGGGGGCGAACACCGGGGAGCTGTTTTTT.

This CDR3 is CASSSPARNEQFF. As DNA, the CDR3 is TGTGCCAGCAGTTCCCCCGCACGGAATGAGCAGTTCTTC. The V call is TRBV6-2 or TRBV6-3, the J call TRBJ2-1; D call uncertain. The CDR3 is 13 amino acids. The germline V gene has CDR1 MNHEY and CDR2 SVGEGT. With 4 bases removed from V and 7 bases from J, the gap between germline ends came to 11 bases.

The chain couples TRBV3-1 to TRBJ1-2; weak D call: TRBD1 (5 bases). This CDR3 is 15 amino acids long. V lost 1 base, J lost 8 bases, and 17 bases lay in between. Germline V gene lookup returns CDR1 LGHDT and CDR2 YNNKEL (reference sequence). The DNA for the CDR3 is TGTGCCAGCAGCCAAGGGTCCCGTGGGGCCCGCGGCTACACCTTC. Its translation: CASSQGSRGARGYTF.